The T cell receptor (beta chain) described here comes from a study of fetal regulatory T cell absence and autoimmunity. Across the whole study: IPEX patients had exocrine pancreas autoimmunity without clinical diabetes.

Study observations and caveats: In IPEX, the enrichment was taken to support antigen-driven autoimmunity before birth. Some top pancreas TCR clones were over 80-fold enriched versus cord blood.

This was a survey-level run. Clones were sequenced by immunoSEQ multiplex PCR, and TCRdb holds only the in-frame ones, with some missing. The sample has more than 90,000 clones; about 78% are singletons. CDR1 WSHSY and CDR2 SAAADI come from the germline V gene. V shed 4 bases and J shed 3 bases, with 10 bases lying between them. This CDR3 comprises 13 residues. About this clone itself: Its antigen is not identified.

The clonotype was recovered from a male donor with IPEX syndrome. The sample consisted of pancreas tissue. This chain links TRBV10-2 with TRBJ2-7; TRBD1 might be the D (5 bases). CDR3 DNA sequence: TGCGCCAGCAGTGCTGGACATCGCTACGAGCAGTACTTC. This sequence encodes CASSAGHRYEQYF.